Listed here are 32 T cell receptor beta chains from one sample, sequenced in a study of control samples from healthy donors and cancer patients. Sequenced by immunoSEQ multiplex PCR; TCRdb stores in-frame clones only, minus some. The sample lists around 84,000 clones, 75% to 85% occurring once. The source material was PBMCs. These receptors all stem from a man in his sixties with head and neck cancer.

This clone was seen a few times. The chain combines TRBV3-1 (or the pseudogene TRBV3-2) with TRBJ2-3; D uncertain. The germline V and J ends were trimmed by 1 base and 2 bases, with 10 bases remaining between them. Germline CDR1 is LGHDT and CDR2 is YNNKEL (reference sequence). The CDR3 is made up of 15 amino acids. The CDR3 DNA reads TGTGCCAGCAGCCAAGGTCCGTGGGACACAGATACGCAGTATTTT. Translated, it gives CASSQGPWDTDTQYF.

This chain links TRBV3-1 (or the pseudogene TRBV3-2) with TRBJ2-6; D gene unclear. CDR1 LGHDT and CDR2 YNNKEL come from the germline V gene (reference sequence). The V gene lost 4 bases and the J gene lost 2 bases, with 6 bases spanning the gap. This CDR3 comprises 14 residues. The DNA for the CDR3 is TGTGCCAGCAGCCCCGTGCCTGGGGCCAACGTCCTGACTTTC. This translates into CASSPVPGANVLTF.

This chain's CDR3 is CSARVDYGYTF. CDR3 DNA: TGCAGTGCTAGAGTGGACTATGGCTACACCTTC. This chain uses TRBV20-1 with TRBJ1-2; D is undetermined. Looked up from germline, CDR1 is DFQATT and CDR2 is SNEGSKA (reference sequence). The CDR3 spans 11 residues. The V gene lost 1 base and the J gene lost 3 bases, with 3 bases spanning the gap.

A single count supports this clone. The chain carries TRBV28 and TRBJ2-1; tentative D call: TRBD2 (5 bases). Germline values: CDR1 MDHEN, CDR2 SYDVKM. The CDR3 sequence is 15 residues long. V was cut by 2 bases and J by 1 base, with 9 bases left in between. This CDR3 is CASSLTGISYNEQFF. CDR3 coding DNA: TGTGCCAGCAGTTTAACCGGGATTTCCTACAATGAGCAGTTCTTC. The full variable domain, completed using reference TRBV28 and TRBJ2-1, is DVKVTQSSRYLVKRTGEKVFLECVQDMDHENMFWYRQDPGLGLRLIYFSYDVKMKEKGDIPEGYSVSREKKERFSLILESASTNQTSMYLCASSLTGISYNEQFFGPGTRLTVL.

This sequence joins TRBV24-1 and TRBJ2-1; possible D gene TRBD2, 6 bases. Germline CDR1 KGHDR, CDR2 SFDVKD. This CDR3 is 14 amino acids long. V was shortened by 7 bases and J by 3 bases, with 12 bases between the two germline ends. CDR3 in amino acids: CATSAGTLYNEQFF. The CDR3 region has the DNA TGTGCCACCAGCGCGGGGACTCTCTACAATGAGCAGTTCTTC.

This clone appeared a few times. The chain combines TRBV10-3 with TRBJ2-3; D not certain. The germline V gene encodes CDR1 ENHRY and CDR2 SYGVKD. There are 14 residues in the CDR3. The V gene lost 4 bases and the J gene lost 1 base, with 9 bases spanning the gap. As DNA, the CDR3 is TGTGCCATCAGTGTTCTCGCGGGCACAGATACGCAGTATTTT. Protein sequence: CAISVLAGTDTQYF.

This chain connects TRBV19 to TRBJ2-7; weak D call: TRBD2 (6 bases). This CDR3 region has 12 residues. V was clipped by 6 bases and J by 4 bases, with 10 bases between them. CDR1 is LNHDA, CDR2 SQIVND, per germline (reference sequence). The DNA for the CDR3 is TGTGCCAGTAGCGGGAGTCCGTACGAGCAGTACTTC. It yields the protein CASSGSPYEQYF.

The rearrangement uses TRBV27 and TRBJ1-4; unclear D gene. The CDR3 extends over 14 amino acids. Between the trimmed V and J ends, which lost 4 bases and 3 bases, there was a span of 9 bases. Germline V gene sequence: CDR1 MNHEY, CDR2 SMNVEV (reference sequence). CDR3 amino acids: CASSSGRSNEKLFF. For the CDR3, the DNA is TGTGCCAGCAGTTCGGGCAGGTCTAATGAAAAACTGTTTTTT.

DNA of the CDR3: TGTGCCTGGAGTGGAGGGGCGAACACTGAAGCTTTCTTT. It translates to CAWSGGANTEAFF. This chain joins TRBV30 and TRBJ1-1, with D possibly TRBD1 on 5 matching bases. V was trimmed by 1 base and J by 1 base, leaving 7 bases between them. Germline CDR1 reads GTSNPN; CDR2 reads SVGIG (reference sequence). The CDR3 totals 13 residues.

This chain links TRBV18 with TRBJ2-5, with D hard to call. Trimming pared 6 bases from V and 3 bases from J, leaving 14 bases between. Germline CDR1 reads KGHSH; CDR2 reads LQKENI. This CDR3 has 14 residues. The CDR3 reads CASSRLRAKETQYF. CDR3 sequence (DNA): TGTGCCAGCTCTCGCCTCCGGGCAAAAGAGACCCAGTACTTC.

V and J are TRBV7-9 and TRBJ2-5; 10 bases line up with TRBD2. The CDR3 runs to 13 residues. The ends lost 11 bases at V and 2 bases at J; junction bases unmatched: 5. Per the germline V gene, CDR1 is SEHNR and CDR2 is FQNEAQ (reference sequence). The CDR3 protein is CAGGLASQETQYF. In DNA, the CDR3 is TGTGCCGGGGGACTAGCGTCGCAAGAGACCCAGTACTTC. Using reference TRBV7-9 and TRBJ2-5 for the parts outside the CDR3, the full variable domain is DTGVSQNPRHKITKRGQNVTFRCDPISEHNRLYWYRQTLGQGPEFLTYFQNEAQLEKSRLLSDRFSAERPKGSFSTLEIQRTEQGDSAMYLCAGGLASQETQYFGPGTRLLVL.

This chain joins TRBV2 and TRBJ1-6; TRBD1 might be the D (5 bases). The CDR3 spans 14 residues. Per germline, CDR1 SNHLY and CDR2 FYNNEI. Trimming removed 8 bases from V and 8 bases from J, with 16 bases in between. The CDR3 sequence: CASAISLGDSPLHF. CDR3 DNA sequence: TGTGCCAGCGCCATCAGTTTGGGGGATTCACCCCTCCACTTT.

The chain combines TRBV6-5 with TRBJ2-7; 9 nucleotides agree with TRBD1. V lost 5 bases, J lost 5 bases, and 7 bases stayed unmatched. This CDR3 region has 14 residues. Looked up from germline, CDR1 is MNHEY and CDR2 is SVGAGI. The CDR3 here is CASSLQGANDEQYF. The CDR3 DNA reads TGTGCCAGCAGTCTACAGGGGGCCAACGACGAGCAGTACTTC.

This chain joins TRBV6-5 and TRBJ1-1; perhaps TRBD1 as D (5 bases). Per the germline V gene, CDR1 is MNHEY and CDR2 is SVGAGI. The CDR3 has 14 residues. Trimming stripped 6 bases from V and 1 base from J, with 12 bases between. The CDR3 protein is CASRQGTQNTEAFF. DNA for the CDR3: TGTGCCAGCAGGCAGGGTACTCAGAACACTGAAGCTTTCTTT.

V is TRBV2 and J is TRBJ2-5; D unclear. Germline assignment: CDR1 SNHLY and CDR2 FYNNEI. The V gene lost 3 bases and the J gene lost 0 bases, with 8 bases spanning the gap. The CDR3 runs 14 residues. Here the CDR3 DNA reads TGTGCCAGCAGTGAGAGAACGTACCAAGAGACCCAGTACTTC. This translates into CASSERTYQETQYF.

This clone occurred a few times. The rearrangement links TRBV9 to TRBJ1-1; 9 positions match TRBD1. The CDR3 loop spans 14 amino acids. The germline CDR1 and CDR2 sequences are SGDLS and YYNGEE. Trimming cost V 0 bases and J 3 bases; bases outside gene matches: 0. CDR3 amino acids: CASSVGDRDTEAFF. The CDR3 nucleotides read TGTGCCAGCAGCGTAGGGGACAGGGACACTGAAGCTTTCTTT.

The chain couples TRBV5-1 to TRBJ1-4, with D unresolved. V was clipped by 0 bases and J by 7 bases, with 19 bases between them. This CDR3 comprises 17 residues. The V gene's germline CDR1 is SGHRS and CDR2 YFSETQ. The CDR3 DNA is TGCGCCAGCAGCTTGGCCGGTTTCGAGGGAGTTGCTGAAAAACTGTTTTTT. Amino acids: CASSLAGFEGVAEKLFF.

This chain uses TRBV5-1 with TRBJ2-7; tentative D call: TRBD1 (6 bases). The CDR3 runs to 15 residues. Trimming removed 0 bases from V and 2 bases from J, with 12 bases in between. Per the germline V gene, CDR1 is SGHRS and CDR2 is YFSETQ. The CDR3 loop reads CASSLGARGTYEQYF. CDR3 bases: TGCGCCAGCAGCTTGGGGGCCAGGGGAACCTACGAGCAGTACTTC. The variable domain in full, completed from reference TRBV5-1 and TRBJ2-7, reads KAGVTQTPRYLIKTRGQQVTLSCSPISGHRSVSWYQQTPGQGLQFLFEYFSETQRNKGNFPGRFSGRQFSNSRSEMNVSTLELGDSALYLCASSLGARGTYEQYFGPGTRLTVT.

A few counts support this clone. The rearrangement joins TRBV7-9 to TRBJ2-1; 9 bases line up with TRBD2. This CDR3 has 17 residues. With 1 base clipped from V and 0 bases from J, the junction kept 4 bases outside the gene matches. The germline V gene encodes CDR1 SEHNR and CDR2 FQNEAQ (reference sequence). CDR3 sequence (DNA): TGTGCCAGCAGCTTAGGCGGCGGGAGGGTCTCCTACAATGAGCAGTTCTTC. Its translation is CASSLGGGRVSYNEQFF. Variable domain in full (rest from reference TRBV7-9 and TRBJ2-1): DTGVSQNPRHKITKRGQNVTFRCDPISEHNRLYWYRQTLGQGPEFLTYFQNEAQLEKSRLLSDRFSAERPKGSFSTLEIQRTEQGDSAMYLCASSLGGGRVSYNEQFFGPGTRLTVL.

This sequence joins TRBV4-2 and TRBJ2-1; TRBD2 matches 7 bases. The J segment lost 0 bases and the V segment lost 0 bases, leaving 5 bases of the junction unmatched. This CDR3 spans 17 amino acids. CDR1 and CDR2 (germline): LGHNA, YNFKEQ. DNA for the CDR3: TGTGCCAGCAGCCAAGATCTGCTAGCGGTCTCCTACAATGAGCAGTTCTTC. It translates to CASSQDLLAVSYNEQFF.

The V and J genes are TRBV5-1 and TRBJ1-4, with a weak D call TRBD1 (6 bases). CDR1 and CDR2 from the germline V gene are SGHRS and YFSETQ. The CDR3 contains 15 residues. V lost 3 bases and J lost 7, with 16 bases in between. The CDR3 protein is CASSSKTGFGEKLFF. The CDR3 region has the DNA TGCGCCAGCAGCTCAAAAACAGGGTTTGGTGAAAAACTGTTTTTT.

This chain links TRBV6-5 with TRBJ2-7; 9 bases map to TRBD2. Trimming took 0 bases from V and 3 from J; bases not matched to a gene: 6. The CDR3 spans 16 residues. The germline CDR1 and CDR2 sequences are MNHEY and SVGAGI. CDR3 sequence: CASSYSLSGSDYEQYF. Written as DNA, the CDR3 is TGTGCCAGCAGTTACTCTCTTAGCGGGAGCGACTACGAGCAGTACTTC.

This chain uses TRBV5-5 with TRBJ2-1, with 12 bases that match TRBD1. After removal of 5 bases from V and 9 bases from J, the junction contained 9 bases not matched to a gene. From germline, CDR1 is SGHKS and CDR2 YYEKEE (reference sequence). The length of the CDR3 is 15 residues. The CDR3 DNA reads as TGTGCCAGCAGTGCCGGGACAGGGGGCTTAAGTGAGCAGTTCTTC. Translating it yields CASSAGTGGLSEQFF.

The chain joins TRBV19 to TRBJ1-3, with D hard to call. The CDR3 covers 15 residues. CDR1 LNHDA and CDR2 SQIVND come from the germline V gene (reference sequence). The V gene lost 6 bases and the J gene lost 0 bases, with 12 bases spanning the gap. CDR3 in amino acids: CASRSDGLSGNTIYF. The CDR3 region has the DNA TGTGCCAGTAGATCTGACGGGCTCTCTGGAAACACCATATATTTT.

V is TRBV11-2 and J is TRBJ2-3, with D possibly TRBD2 on 9 matching bases. Trimming removed 5 bases from V and 2 bases from J, with 20 bases in between. Germline V lookup: CDR1 SGHAT, CDR2 FQNNGV. CDR3 length: 17 residues. The CDR3 protein is CASSPGGGRDFTDTQYF. CDR3 DNA: TGTGCCAGCAGCCCAGGGGGCGGGAGGGATTTCACAGATACGCAGTATTTT.

This chain links TRBV6-1 with TRBJ1-4; D is ambiguous. The ends were cut back, 3 bases at V and 6 bases at J, with 8 bases in the middle. The CDR3 sequence is 13 residues long. Germline CDR1 MNHNS, CDR2 SASEGT. The chain's CDR3 is CASSDTPDEKLFF. CDR3 in DNA: TGTGCCAGCAGTGATACACCGGATGAAAAACTGTTTTTT.

Concerning this clone: The same CDR3 also results from other DNA sequences found in this sample. V is TRBV5-1 and J is TRBJ2-3, with a tentative D call TRBD2 (5 bases). The CDR3 is 15 amino acids. V was trimmed by 0 bases and J by 2 bases, leaving 10 bases between them. CDR1 is SGHRS and CDR2 is YFSETQ in the germline V gene. The CDR3 bases are TGCGCCAGCAGCTTGGGTACGGGGAACACAGATACGCAGTATTTT. This gives the protein CASSLGTGNTDTQYF. The full variable domain, completed using reference TRBV5-1 and TRBJ2-3, is KAGVTQTPRYLIKTRGQQVTLSCSPISGHRSVSWYQQTPGQGLQFLFEYFSETQRNKGNFPGRFSGRQFSNSRSEMNVSTLELGDSALYLCASSLGTGNTDTQYFGPGTRLTVL.

J is TRBJ2-7 and V is TRBV3-1 (or the pseudogene TRBV3-2); 12 bases match TRBD2. V lost 0 bases to trimming and J lost 1 base; unmatched junction nucleotides: 13. Germline values: CDR1 LGHDT, CDR2 YNNKEL (reference sequence). This CDR3 has 20 residues. CDR3 sequence (DNA): TGTGCCAGCAGCCAAGACCACCGACTAGCGGGGGACCCTGGGTCCTACGAGCAGTACTTC. It translates to CASSQDHRLAGDPGSYEQYF.

V usage is TRBV5-4 and J usage is TRBJ2-7; D may match TRBD1 or TRBD2 (5 bases each). The V gene lost 0 bases and the J gene lost 2 bases, with 12 bases spanning the gap. Per germline, CDR1 SGHNT and CDR2 YYREEE (reference sequence). CDR3 length: 15 amino acids. The CDR3 DNA sequence: TGTGCCAGCAGCTTGGGGGGACGCGGAGCCTACGAGCAGTACTTC. Amino acids: CASSLGGRGAYEQYF.

CDR3 DNA: TGTGCCAGCAGTGATAGATTGACTAGCGGAGACCGCACAGATACGCAGTATTTT. Translating gives CASSDRLTSGDRTDTQYF. The chain carries TRBV6-1 and TRBJ2-3, with 9 bases fitting TRBD2. CDR3 length equals 18 residues. Trimming cost V 3 bases and J 1 base; bases outside gene matches: 11. Per germline, CDR1 MNHNS and CDR2 SASEGT.

The rearrangement links TRBV6-1 to TRBJ2-7; TRBD1 is a possible D gene (5 bases). CDR3 length equals 12 residues. V lost 2 bases to trimming and J lost 3 bases, with 5 bases between them. CDR1 and CDR2 (germline): MNHNS, SASEGT. The CDR3 sequence is CASSEQGYEQYF. For the CDR3, the DNA is TGTGCCAGCAGTGAACAGGGCTACGAGCAGTACTTC.

This clone has just one count. The chain joins TRBV11-3 to TRBJ2-1, with 7 bases fitting TRBD2. The CDR3 has 16 amino acids. With 0 bases clipped from V and 4 bases from J, the junction kept 6 bases outside the gene matches. Germline CDR1 reads SGHNT; CDR2 reads YENEEA. In nucleotides, the CDR3 is TGTGCCAGCAGCTTAGATAAATGGGGGGGTTACAATGAGCAGTTCTTC. As protein: CASSLDKWGGYNEQFF.